What follows are 14 T cell receptor beta chains derived from one specimen sequenced in a study of T-cell memory formation after mild COVID-19. Each CDR3 protein is one row after TCRdb ran MiXCR on the 5' RACE reads. The top ten hold roughly 23% of the sample, which has about 290,000 distinct CDR3 sequences, 15% seen once. Sequencing used PBMCs or a T cell subset sorted from them (not recorded which). All receptors derive from a man aged 18 to 30 who had mild COVID-19 (a few samples of this study predate the infection). Cell type and time point are not known.

The genes are TRBV9 and TRBJ2-3; D possibly matches TRBD1 or TRBD2 (5 bases each). The CDR3 has 16 amino acids. CDR1 is SGDLS, CDR2 YYNGEE, per germline. V lost 0 bases to trimming and J lost 2 bases, with 13 bases between them. The CDR3 protein is CASSVAVGDPTDTQYF. The CDR3 nucleotides read TGTGCCAGCAGCGTAGCTGTGGGGGACCCCACAGATACGCAGTATTTT.

There are a few counts of this clonotype. CDR3 in amino acids: CASSRPGTGTDTQYF. The CDR3, as DNA: TGTGCCAGCAGTCGCCCCGGGACAGGCACAGATACGCAGTATTTT. The V gene is TRBV28, the J gene TRBJ2-3; 7 bases are a match to TRBD1. Per germline, CDR1 MDHEN and CDR2 SYDVKM. The CDR3 contains 15 residues. The V and J ends lost 5 bases and 1 base, in that order; junction bases with no gene match: 6. Supplemented by reference TRBV28 and TRBJ2-3, the full variable domain reads DVKVTQSSRYLVKRTGEKVFLECVQDMDHENMFWYRQDPGLGLRLIYFSYDVKMKEKGDIPEGYSVSREKKERFSLILESASTNQTSMYLCASSRPGTGTDTQYFGPGTRLTVL.

In this sample, this clonotype turned up a few times. This CDR3 is CASSQDAGSYGYTF. The CDR3, as DNA: TGCGCCAGCAGCCAAGATGCTGGCAGCTATGGCTACACCTTC. This sequence joins TRBV4-3 and TRBJ1-2, with D uncertain. Trimming stripped 0 bases from V and 4 bases from J, with 9 bases between. The CDR3 has 14 residues. Germline-derived CDR1 and CDR2 are LGHNA and YSLEER.

The chain links TRBV5-1 to TRBJ1-1, with no clear D. The CDR3 totals 16 residues. With 4 bases removed from V and 3 bases from J, the gap between germline ends came to 19 bases. CDR1 is SGHRS, CDR2 YFSETQ, per germline. The CDR3 nucleotides are TGCGCCAGCAGCCCGCGGGCGTTAGGCGGTCACACTGAAGCTTTCTTT. Encoded protein: CASSPRALGGHTEAFF.

This clonotype appeared many times. The DNA of the CDR3 is TGTGCCAGCACTGAACAGTTCTCTGGAAACACCATATATTTT. Translated: CASTEQFSGNTIYF. V gene TRBV6-6 combines with J gene TRBJ1-3; no firm D call. The CDR3 runs 14 residues. Trimming removed 7 bases from V and 0 bases from J, with 10 bases in between. The germline V gene has CDR1 MNHNY and CDR2 SVGAGI (reference sequence).

The rearrangement links TRBV7-2 to TRBJ2-3; 9 bases fit TRBD2. The CDR3 has 15 residues. Losses at the gene ends were 4 bases for V and 4 bases for J; bases not matched to a gene: 6. CDR1 and CDR2 from the germline V gene are SGHTA and FQGNSA. CDR3 amino acids: CASSSRGGVADTQYF. CDR3 DNA: TGTGCCAGCAGCTCTCGCGGGGGGGTGGCAGATACGCAGTATTTT.

The CDR3 region has the DNA TGTGCCAGCAGCGTAGTACGGGGCGAGCAGTTCTTC. Protein: CASSVVRGEQFF. V usage is TRBV9 and J usage is TRBJ2-1; perhaps D is TRBD1 or TRBD2 (5 bases each). The germline V and J ends were trimmed by 0 bases and 10 bases, with 8 bases remaining between them. This CDR3 spans 12 amino acids. Per germline, CDR1 SGDLS and CDR2 YYNGEE.

The chain joins TRBV6-5 to TRBJ1-6, with D perhaps matching TRBD1 (6 bases). The germline V and J ends were trimmed by 7 bases and 9 bases, with 16 bases remaining between them. Germline V lookup: CDR1 MNHEY, CDR2 SVGAGI. This CDR3 contains 14 residues. Here the CDR3 DNA reads TGTGCCAGCACCCAAAGGACAGATCGTTCACCCCTCCACTTT. Translated: CASTQRTDRSPLHF.

This clonotype was counted a few times. This chain connects TRBV5-1 to TRBJ2-2; D possibly uses TRBD1 or TRBD2 (5 bases each). This CDR3 is built from 15 residues. The ends were cut back, 0 bases at V and 4 bases at J, with 10 bases in the middle. Germline-derived CDR1 and CDR2 are SGHRS and YFSETQ. The CDR3 DNA sequence: TGCGCCAGCAGCTTGGGAGGGGCGGCCACCGGGGAGCTGTTTTTT. As protein: CASSLGGAATGELFF. Full variable domain (missing parts from reference TRBV5-1 and TRBJ2-2): KAGVTQTPRYLIKTRGQQVTLSCSPISGHRSVSWYQQTPGQGLQFLFEYFSETQRNKGNFPGRFSGRQFSNSRSEMNVSTLELGDSALYLCASSLGGAATGELFFGEGSRLTVL.

The sample holds many counts of this clonotype. This sequence joins TRBV7-8 and TRBJ1-5; D not resolved. This CDR3 has 14 residues. Germline lookup yields CDR1 SGHVS and CDR2 FQNEAQ. V lost 1 base to trimming and J lost 9 bases, with 13 bases between them. The CDR3 sequence: CASSLGTGGRPQHF. In DNA form, the CDR3 reads TGTGCCAGCAGCTTAGGTACGGGTGGAAGGCCCCAGCATTTT.

The table lists this clonotype with many counts. The J gene is TRBJ2-3, the V gene TRBV5-1; 9 bases agree with TRBD1. Germline V CDR1 and CDR2: SGHRS, YFSETQ. V trimming: 5 bases; J trimming: 6 bases; junction bases outside the gene matches: 10. The CDR3 has 15 residues. CDR3 sequence (DNA): TGCGCCAGCAGTCCGGCGGGACAGGGCCTGGATACGCAGTATTTT. Protein: CASSPAGQGLDTQYF.

This clonotype was seen a few times. The rearrangement uses TRBV20-1 and TRBJ2-1; D is undetermined. The CDR3 length is 13 residues. Trimming left V 4 bases short and J 0 bases short, with 7 bases between. CDR1 DFQATT and CDR2 SNEGSKA come from the germline V gene (reference sequence). CDR3: CSAKGVSYNEQFF. The DNA of the CDR3 is TGCAGTGCTAAGGGTGTCTCCTACAATGAGCAGTTCTTC.

This rearrangement joins TRBV20-1 to TRBJ2-3; 10 nucleotides align to TRBD2. V was pared by 0 bases and J by 4 bases, with 4 bases of the junction left unmatched. The CDR3 consists of 15 residues. The germline CDR1 and CDR2 sequences are DFQATT and SNEGSKA (reference sequence). The chain's CDR3 is CSARDRLAGADTQYF. The CDR3 coding sequence is TGCAGTGCTAGAGATCGGCTAGCGGGGGCAGATACGCAGTATTTT.

The genes are TRBV11-2 and TRBJ2-1, with 8 bases lining up with TRBD1. Germline V lookup: CDR1 SGHAT, CDR2 FQNNGV. The CDR3 has 12 amino acids. V shed 5 bases and J 8 bases; nucleotides not matched to a gene: 2. The CDR3 is CASSVTGDEQFF. The CDR3 DNA reads TGTGCCAGCAGCGTGACAGGGGATGAGCAGTTCTTC.